This record looks at one T cell receptor beta chain sequence and its context. Its antigen remains unknown. The data were obtained in a study of blood T cells in healthy people across ages. Study-wide points: Significant beta diversity loss was already apparent by age approximately 40, declining roughly linearly. With unsorted PBMCs, a conclusive comparison of naive versus antigen-experienced cells was not possible. It was the long-lived donors that had more naive CD4+ cells and higher diversity than aged donors.

Sample-barcoded 5' priming and a J-beta primer mix drove a second PCR of roughly 6 to 12 cycles. In TCRdb, the 5' RACE reads were re-called with MiXCR into one record per CDR3 protein. In the table there are around 670,000 distinct CDR3 sequences, about 28% of which are singletons. Total RNA, at least 5 micrograms per sample, was extracted from PBMCs. The germline V gene has CDR1 LNHDA and CDR2 SQIVND (reference sequence). This CDR3 comprises 16 residues. Germline trimming cut 5 bases from V and 4 bases from J; bases unmatched to any gene: 13. Input material: blood. This clonotype originated in a woman of 80 years or more in good health. The V and J genes are TRBV19 and TRBJ1-2; 7 bases are shared with TRBD1. The CDR3 region has the DNA TGTGCCAGTAGTCGCGGACAGGTTGGATTTTCCTATGGCTACACCTTC. This codes for CASSRGQVGFSYGYTF.